These 15 T cell receptor beta chains originate from one sample sequenced in a study of blood T cell repertoires in COVID-19 (dated by TCRdb to the early 2020s). Libraries came from the immunoSEQ multiplex PCR assay. The immuneACCESS repertoire file appears here via TCRdb, limited to in-frame rearrangements. These files lack a portion of the clones; in checked studies, under half of the deficit traces to unresolved V genes, and the cause of the others is not known. In this sample the table shows some 240,000 clones, approximately 82% of which occur a single time. About 9% of the sample rests with the top ten. The sequenced material came from peripheral blood. The receptor set was obtained from a man aged 45-65 years with active or convalescent COVID-19.

The chain has TRBV20-1 and TRBJ2-3; 7 bases line up with TRBD2. The V and J ends lost 3 bases and 1 base, in that order; junction bases with no gene match: 13. The germline gives CDR1 DFQATT, CDR2 SNEGSKA (reference sequence). CDR3 length: 17 residues. The chain's CDR3 is CSASSLRGSDGTDTQYF. CDR3 sequence (DNA): TGCAGTGCTAGTTCTTTGCGGGGGAGTGATGGCACAGATACGCAGTATTTT.

In nucleotides, the CDR3 is TGTGCCAGCAGTAGAACTAGCGAACAGACCCAGTACTTC. Its translation: CASSRTSEQTQYF. This sequence joins TRBV2 and TRBJ2-5; 7 bases fit TRBD2. Germline CDR1 SNHLY, CDR2 FYNNEI. The V and J ends lost 5 bases and 6 bases, in that order; junction bases with no gene match: 6. This CDR3 spans 13 amino acids.

The CDR3 spells CASSAPGQGIETQYF. CDR3 nucleotide sequence: TGTGCCAGCAGCGCCCCGGGACAGGGGATAGAGACCCAGTACTTC. The chain couples TRBV5-8 to TRBJ2-5; 10 bases fit TRBD1. The CDR3 loop spans 15 amino acids. Germline V gene lookup returns CDR1 SGHTS and CDR2 YDEGEE. V dropped 4 bases and J dropped 4; count of bases not matched to a gene: 7.

The CDR3 DNA is TGCAGCGTCGGGACTAGCGGCACAGATACGCAGTATTTT. Translating gives CSVGTSGTDTQYF. This chain connects TRBV29-1 to TRBJ2-3; 10 bases map to TRBD2. Germline assignment: CDR1 SQVTM and CDR2 ANQGSEA. The junction had 1 base not matched to a gene; V was cut back by 6 bases and J by 1 base. The CDR3 length is 13 residues.

The count of this clone is one. This chain links TRBV3-1 (or the pseudogene TRBV3-2) with TRBJ1-6, with TRBD1 as a possible D gene (5 bases). The ends were cut back, 1 base at V and 13 bases at J, with 17 bases in the middle. CDR1 is LGHDT and CDR2 is YNNKEL in the germline V gene (reference sequence). This CDR3 region has 15 residues. CDR3 sequence: CASSQVWGGADPLHF. The CDR3 bases are TGTGCCAGCAGCCAAGTGTGGGGCGGGGCCGATCCCCTCCACTTT.

This chain connects TRBV7-9 to TRBJ2-1; weak D call: TRBD1 (8 bases). Germline lookup yields CDR1 SEHNR and CDR2 FQNEAQ (reference sequence). This CDR3 region has 17 residues. V gave up 5 bases and J gave up 2 bases, with 19 bases separating them. The CDR3 DNA reads as TGTGCCAGCAGCACCACAGGGGGACTACCGCCCTACAATGAGCAGTTCTTC. Protein product: CASSTTGGLPPYNEQFF.

V is TRBV9 and J is TRBJ2-3; TRBD2 matches at 7 bases. The CDR3 spans 18 residues. Trimming cost V 0 bases and J 5 bases; bases outside gene matches: 15. Germline V gene lookup returns CDR1 SGDLS and CDR2 YYNGEE. The CDR3 loop reads CASSVGVTAGDGLDTQYF. In DNA, the CDR3 is TGTGCCAGCAGCGTAGGGGTTACGGCGGGAGACGGTCTAGATACGCAGTATTTT.

This chain connects TRBV24-1 to TRBJ2-1, with D maybe TRBD1 (5 bases). The V end was cut by 5 bases, the J end by 6 bases, with 10 bases between. The CDR3 has 13 amino acids. Germline V gene lookup returns CDR1 KGHDR and CDR2 SFDVKD. CDR3 DNA sequence: TGTGCCACCAGTGTGGGGCTCGGCAATGAGCAGTTCTTC. It translates to CATSVGLGNEQFF.

This clone has just one count. V usage is TRBV10-1 and J usage is TRBJ1-6; tentative D call: TRBD1 (6 bases). Germline V gene sequence: CDR1 WNHNN, CDR2 SYGVQD (reference sequence). Trimming left V 7 bases short and J 7 bases short, with 14 bases between. The CDR3 has 14 residues. The chain's CDR3 is CASNDRDKNSPLHF. The CDR3 coding sequence is TGCGCCAGCAATGACCGGGACAAAAATTCACCCCTCCACTTT.

DNA of the CDR3: TGTGCCAGCAGCTTCGGGGGGTCTTCCGACGAGCAGTACTTC. Protein: CASSFGGSSDEQYF. The chain is built from TRBV7-3 and TRBJ2-7, with 7 bases matching TRBD2. J lost 5 bases, V lost 3 bases, and 7 bases had no gene match. The CDR3 covers 14 residues. Germline values: CDR1 SGHTA, CDR2 FQGTGA. Full variable domain (remainder filled in from reference TRBV7-3 and TRBJ2-7): GAGVSQTPSNKVTEKGKYVELRCDPISGHTALYWYRQSLGQGPEFLIYFQGTGAADDSGLPNDRFFAVRPEGSVSTLKIQRTERGDSAVYLCASSFGGSSDEQYFGPGTRLTVT.

The rearrangement joins TRBV19 to TRBJ2-2; D remains ambiguous. Trimming shortened V by 1 base and J by 5 bases, and 8 bases separated the two germline ends. In germline, CDR1 is LNHDA, CDR2 SQIVND (reference sequence). The CDR3 totals 14 residues. The CDR3 here is CASSIGSLTGELFF. The CDR3 DNA reads TGTGCCAGTAGTATAGGGAGTCTAACCGGGGAGCTGTTTTTT.

The chain carries TRBV5-4 and TRBJ2-3; 8 bases are a match to TRBD2. The CDR3 consists of 17 residues. The trim removed 4 bases at V and 0 bases at J, leaving 10 bases unmatched. Germline CDR1 and CDR2: SGHNT and YYREEE (reference sequence). CDR3 in amino acids: CASSRLTSGGSTDTQYF. The CDR3 coding sequence is TGTGCCAGCAGCCGCCTCACTAGCGGAGGAAGCACAGATACGCAGTATTTT.

This chain links TRBV6-5 with TRBJ1-4; TRBD1 aligns across 10 bases. Germline V gives CDR1 MNHEY, CDR2 SVGAGI. The V and J ends lost 6 bases and 8 bases, in that order; junction bases with no gene match: 9. There are 15 residues in the CDR3. The CDR3 loop is CASSRVGTGEEKLFF. CDR3 nucleotide sequence: TGTGCCAGCAGCCGTGTCGGGACAGGGGAAGAAAAACTGTTTTTT.

This chain links TRBV2 with TRBJ1-5; 10 bases are shared with TRBD1. Germline assignment: CDR1 SNHLY and CDR2 FYNNEI. Trimming cost V 1 base and J 7 bases; bases outside gene matches: 7. This CDR3 has 16 residues. The CDR3 DNA reads TGTGCCAGCAGTGAAGGGGACAGGGGAAGGCGGCAGCCCCAGCATTTT. Its translation is CASSEGDRGRRQPQHF.

This clone was detected once. The chain combines TRBV27 with TRBJ2-2, with 14 bases identical to TRBD2. The CDR3 has 18 residues. Germline-derived CDR1 and CDR2 are MNHEY and SMNVEV (reference sequence). V trimming: 3 bases; J trimming: 3 bases; junction bases outside the gene matches: 6. The CDR3 DNA follows: TGTGCCAGCAGTTTCTCGGGGGGACTAGCGGGAGACACCGGGGAGCTGTTTTTT. Its protein product is CASSFSGGLAGDTGELFF.